These T cell receptor beta chains were read from a single sample in a study of blood T cell repertoires in COVID-19. Generated by immunoSEQ multiplex PCR, the TCRdb table keeps only in-frame clones and is missing some. Of some 20,000 clones in the sample, 79% were seen once. Source material: peripheral blood. These TCRs come from a man older than 75 with acute or convalescent COVID-19. CDR3s include the opening cysteine and the closing phenylalanine or tryptophan. D genes are given only for firm matches. Expanded clones get a size class; other rows say once, few or many, or leave the size out.

TRBJ2-1 | - | TRBV11-3 | large | CASSPGVASYNEQFF | TGTGCCAGCAGCCCCGGAGTAGCAAGCTACAATGAGCAGTTCTTC
TRBJ2-1 | - | TRBV4-1 | few | CASSQGSGYNEQFF | TGCGCCAGCAGCCAAGGTAGCGGCTACAATGAGCAGTTCTTC
TRBJ1-1 | TRBD1 | TRBV7-2 | once | CASSPRGQGNEAFF | TGTGCCAGCAGCCCCCGGGGACAGGGGAATGAAGCTTTCTTT
TRBJ1-1 | TRBD1 | TRBV19 | few | CASSIDQAQGAGWVNTEAFF | TGTGCCAGTAGTATAGATCAGGCACAGGGGGCCGGCTGGGTGAACACTGAAGCTTTCTTT
TRBJ2-5 | - | TRBV6-5 | few | CASAPTGRGETQYF | TGTGCCAGCGCTCCAACAGGGAGGGGAGAGACCCAGTACTTC
TRBJ1-5 | - | TRBV7-2 | once | CASSLRGAQPQHF | TGTGCCAGCAGCTTACGGGGGGCCCAGCCCCAGCATTTT
TRBJ2-4 | - | TRBV15 | - | CATSREYVDSGIQYF | TGTGCCACCAGCAGAGAATATGTGGACTCGGGCATTCAGTACTTC
TRBJ1-6 | TRBD1 | TRBV11-2 | once | CASSPPIGGGSPLHF | TGTGCCAGCAGCCCCCCGATTGGAGGGGGCTCACCCCTCCACTTT
TRBJ2-1 | TRBD2 | TRBV11-1 | - | CASSLAASGYNEQFF | TGTGCCAGCAGCTTAGCGGCTAGCGGTTACAATGAGCAGTTCTTC
TRBJ1-3 | - | TRBV5-1 | - | CASSSWGGLGNTIYF | TGCGCCAGCAGCTCCTGGGGAGGGCTTGGAAACACCATATATTTT
TRBJ1-1 | - | TRBV30 | - | CAWGRGNTEAFF | TGTGCCTGGGGCAGGGGGAACACTGAAGCTTTCTTT
TRBJ2-1 | TRBD2 | TRBV4-2 | once | CASSRGTSGIYFDEQFF | TGTGCCAGCAGCCGAGGGACTAGCGGGATTTACTTCGATGAGCAGTTCTTC
TRBJ1-5 | - | TRBV6-1 | - | CASSADRYNQPQHF | TGTGCCAGCAGTGCCGACAGGTACAATCAGCCCCAGCATTTT
TRBJ1-1 | - | TRBV21-1 | - | CASRQMLRVDTEAFF | TGTGCCAGCAGACAGATGCTCAGGGTAGATACTGAAGCTTTCTTT
TRBJ2-1 | - | TRBV19 | - | CASSPGYNEQFF | TGTGCCAGTAGTCCAGGGTACAATGAGCAGTTCTTC
TRBJ2-3 | TRBD2 | TRBV7-9 | - | CASSHSGRSDTQYF | TGTGCCAGCAGCCATTCCGGGAGGTCAGATACGCAGTATTTT
TRBJ1-5 | - | TRBV19 | few | CASIWDNNYSNQPQHF | TGTGCCAGTATATGGGACAACAATTATAGCAATCAGCCCCAGCATTTT
TRBJ2-3 | - | TRBV19 | - | CASRRDRSTDTQYF | TGTGCCAGTAGAAGAGACAGAAGCACAGATACGCAGTATTTT
TRBJ2-7 | - | TRBV25-1 | - | CASSEWARNEQYF | TGTGCCAGCAGTGAATGGGCACGGAACGAGCAGTACTTC
TRBJ2-2 | - | TRBV6-5 | - | CASSYRRVGELFF | TGTGCCAGCAGTTACAGGAGGGTCGGGGAGCTGTTTTTT
TRBJ1-2 | - | TRBV30 | few | CAWMRGSAGYTF | TGTGCCTGGATGAGAGGTAGTGCTGGCTACACCTTC
TRBJ2-2 | - | TRBV11-3 | - | CASTQRTSGKAANTGELFF | TGTGCCAGCACCCAACGGACCAGCGGAAAGGCCGCGAACACCGGGGAGCTGTTTTTT
TRBJ2-7 | TRBD1 | TRBV25-1 | - | CASSDPTGIRYEQYF | TGTGCCAGCAGTGACCCGACAGGGATTAGGTACGAGCAGTACTTC
TRBJ2-7 | - | TRBV11-2 | - | CASSLNLAQGTYEQYF | TGTGCCAGCAGCCTCAACCTAGCACAGGGAACCTACGAGCAGTACTTC
TRBJ2-7 | TRBD1 | TRBV7-2 | - | CASSHGTAREQYF | TGTGCCAGCAGCCACGGGACAGCTAGGGAGCAGTACTTC
TRBJ1-1 | TRBD1 | TRBV11-2 | - | CASSSNRGWRAFF | TGTGCCAGCAGCTCGAACAGGGGTTGGAGAGCTTTCTTT